Listed here are 8 T cell receptor beta chains from one sample, sequenced in a study of CXCR3-negative and CXCR3-positive naive CD8 T cells. TRB cDNA was prepared as libraries by UMI-labeled 5' RACE. TCRdb re-called the 5' RACE reads, yielding one record per CDR3 amino acid sequence without DNA. The table counts around 120,000 distinct CDR3 sequences; roughly 0.6% lies in the top ten. Study observations and caveats: For CXCR3-positive naive cells, TRB CDR3s were more hydrophobic than those of CXCR3-negative naive cells.

These receptors lack a known antigen. The sample consisted of naive CXCR3+ CD8+ T cells from blood. Subset here: CD45RO-CCR7+CD27+CD95- naive CD8+ T cells expressing CXCR3 (TNR3+). These receptor sequences come from a human donor in good health. Some clones in this sample may be carry-over from other donors' samples.

The chain joins TRBV13 to TRBJ1-1; TCRdb reports TRBD1, a call that lacks DNA to check it against. This CDR3 comprises 17 residues. Germline V gene data show CDR1 as PRHDT and CDR2 as FYEKMQ (reference sequence). The CDR3 loop is CASSRLRQGARDTEAFF.

The chain couples TRBV5-1 to TRBJ2-7; TCRdb's assignment of TRBD2 cannot be checked, as there is no DNA. Germline V gene data show CDR1 as SGHRS and CDR2 as YFSETQ. The CDR3 is 13 amino acids. CDR3: CASSFTGAYEQYF.

V and J are TRBV25-1 and TRBJ2-2. The CDR3 runs 12 residues. Germline assignment: CDR1 MGHDK and CDR2 SYGVNS. The CDR3 sequence is CASSYGDGELFF.

CDR3 sequence reads: CASSSGQGEYNEQFF. V and J are TRBV27 and TRBJ2-1; TCRdb proposes TRBD1, but this gene call is untestable without DNA. The CDR3 is 15 residues long. Germline loops: CDR1 MNHEY, CDR2 SMNVEV (reference sequence).

This rearrangement joins TRBV10-3 to TRBJ2-2; the D gene TCRdb calls, TRBD1, cannot be checked with no DNA. The CDR3 is 16 residues long. Germline lookup yields CDR1 ENHRY and CDR2 SYGVKD. The CDR3 loop is CAIREPTGTATGELFF.

V gene TRBV30 combines with J gene TRBJ2-7. This CDR3 region has 12 residues. Germline lookup yields CDR1 GTSNPN and CDR2 SVGIG (reference sequence). CDR3 sequence: CAWSGLFYEQYF.

The CDR3 is CASSPGGAGYTGELFF. This chain connects TRBV12-3 or TRBV12-4 to TRBJ2-2; TCRdb's assignment of TRBD1 cannot be checked, as there is no DNA. The CDR3 runs 16 residues.

CDR3 protein: CASTELGQAVAEAFF. The chain uses TRBV7-9 and TRBJ1-1; there is no DNA to check the TCRdb D call of TRBD1. This CDR3 has 15 residues. Germline V gene lookup returns CDR1 SEHNR and CDR2 FQNEAQ (reference sequence). The variable domain in full, with the rest retrieved from reference TRBV7-9 and TRBJ1-1, is DTGVSQNPRHKITKRGQNVTFRCDPISEHNRLYWYRQTLGQGPEFLTYFQNEAQLEKSRLLSDRFSAERPKGSFSTLEIQRTEQGDSAMYLCASTELGQAVAEAFFGQGTRLTVV.